Following are 21 T cell receptor beta chains from one sample sequenced in a study of blood T cell repertoires in COVID-19. Generated by immunoSEQ multiplex PCR, the TCRdb table keeps only in-frame clones and is missing some. Here the sample spans under 300,000 clones, about 82% being singletons. The specimen sequenced was peripheral blood. Source of these receptors: a man older than 75 with acute or convalescent COVID-19.

This sequence joins TRBV12-3 or TRBV12-4 and TRBJ1-2; 8 positions match TRBD1. Trimming took 6 bases from V and 6 from J; bases not matched to a gene: 6. The CDR3 runs to 13 residues. DNA of the CDR3: TGTGCCAGCAGACCCGGACAGGGTAATGGCTACACCTTC. As protein: CASRPGQGNGYTF.

This clone was recorded a few times. The rearrangement joins TRBV28 to TRBJ1-5; 8 bases fit TRBD1. CDR3 length: 16 amino acids. The junction had 9 bases not matched to a gene; V was cut back by 1 base and J by 7 bases. Germline values: CDR1 MDHEN, CDR2 SYDVKM. The CDR3 loop reads CASSLFAGGFGQPQHF. The CDR3 DNA reads TGTGCCAGCAGTTTATTCGCAGGGGGCTTTGGGCAGCCCCAGCATTTT.

The rearrangement uses TRBV6-6 and TRBJ1-6, with D possibly matching TRBD1 (6 bases). CDR1 and CDR2 (germline): MNHNY, SVGAGI (reference sequence). The CDR3 contains 18 residues. Trimming removed 5 bases at V and 0 bases at J, with 17 bases between. The CDR3 DNA reads as TGTGCCAGCAGTCGGGGGGCAAGTGGGAGCTCCTATAATTCACCCCTCCACTTT. It codes for CASSRGASGSSYNSPLHF.

This clone occurred once. The V call is TRBV5-5, the J call TRBJ1-1; D is uncertain. Trimming cost V 0 bases and J 1 base, with 4 bases left between them. Germline values: CDR1 SGHKS, CDR2 YYEKEE (reference sequence). CDR3 size: 13 residues. This chain's CDR3 is CASSLAQNTEAFF. As DNA, the CDR3 is TGTGCCAGCAGCTTGGCCCAGAACACTGAAGCTTTCTTT.

The chain has TRBV6-5 and TRBJ1-6; D remains ambiguous. The V and J ends lost 9 bases and 7 bases respectively, with 13 bases between them. This CDR3 is built from 13 residues. Germline V gives CDR1 MNHEY, CDR2 SVGAGI. The CDR3 DNA sequence: TGTGCCAGTCGCGGAGTGAACAATTCACCCCTCCACTTT. Its protein is CASRGVNNSPLHF.

This clone was observed a handful of times. This CDR3 is CAISEGDRAYNEQFF. Here the CDR3 DNA reads TGTGCCATCAGTGAGGGGGACAGGGCCTACAATGAGCAGTTCTTC. The V and J genes are TRBV10-3 and TRBJ2-1; 9 bases are a match to TRBD1. CDR1 ENHRY and CDR2 SYGVKD come from the germline V gene. CDR3 size: 15 residues. After removal of 2 bases from V and 2 bases from J, the junction contained 1 base not matched to a gene.

This clone was detected once. The V call is TRBV27, the J call TRBJ1-1, with D uncertain. V was clipped by 4 bases and J by 0 bases, with 9 bases between them. CDR1 is MNHEY, CDR2 SMNVEV, per germline (reference sequence). The CDR3 contains 14 residues. CDR3 bases: TGTGCCAGCAGTTCGTACAGCCTGAACACTGAAGCTTTCTTT. Its translation: CASSSYSLNTEAFF.

The genes are TRBV5-4 and TRBJ1-1; D gene unclear. Germline CDR1 is SGHNT and CDR2 is YYREEE (reference sequence). The CDR3 covers 15 residues. Trimming removed 3 bases from V and 0 bases from J, with 12 bases in between. CDR3 residues: CASSSASQLNTEAFF. CDR3 DNA sequence: TGTGCCAGCAGCTCCGCCTCACAACTGAACACTGAAGCTTTCTTT.

This clone was seen just once. V usage is TRBV4-1 and J usage is TRBJ2-5; 10 positions agree with TRBD2. V lost 3 bases to trimming and J lost 4 bases; unmatched junction nucleotides: 14. Germline V gene sequence: CDR1 MGHRA, CDR2 YSYEKL. The CDR3 has 18 amino acids. As DNA, the CDR3 is TGCGCCAGCAGCCAGGCCCACGGGGCTAGCGGGAGTGCAGAGACCCAGTACTTC. It translates to CASSQAHGASGSAETQYF.

With respect to this clone: Its ends do not fully match the called genes, so a read error is possible. The rearrangement joins TRBV20-1 to TRBJ1-2; the D gene is possibly TRBD1 (5 bases). CDR3 size: 10 residues. Per the germline V gene, CDR1 is DFQATT and CDR2 is SNEGSKA (reference sequence). As DNA, the CDR3 is TGCAGTGCGAGGACATATTTATTCATCTTC. Amino acid sequence: CSARTYLFIF.

The chain recombines TRBV10-3 with TRBJ1-2; D might be TRBD1 (5 bases). V was pared by 5 bases and J by 6 bases, with 28 bases between. Germline assignment: CDR1 ENHRY and CDR2 SYGVKD. The CDR3 runs 18 residues. The CDR3 region has the DNA TGTGCCATCAGTCCTCCGCTGGGGGGTGGCAGGGCGAATGATGGCTACACCTTC. As protein: CAISPPLGGGRANDGYTF.

The chain couples TRBV18 to TRBJ2-1; 8 bases are a match to TRBD2. The germline V gene has CDR1 KGHSH and CDR2 LQKENI. The junction had 7 bases not matched to a gene; V was cut back by 5 bases and J by 7 bases. This CDR3 has 14 amino acids. The CDR3: CASSTAGGWNEQFF. In DNA, the CDR3 is TGTGCCAGCTCAACCGCGGGGGGCTGGAATGAGCAGTTCTTC.

CDR3 region: CASSPGTGEDQPQHF. DNA of the CDR3: TGTGCCAGCAGCCCAGGGACAGGCGAAGATCAGCCCCAGCATTTT. The rearrangement uses TRBV3-1 (or the pseudogene TRBV3-2) and TRBJ1-5, with 8 nucleotides matching TRBD1. J was trimmed by 5 bases and V by 4 bases; bases with no gene match: 7. Germline assignment: CDR1 LGHDT and CDR2 YNNKEL (reference sequence). The CDR3 runs 15 residues.

The chain carries TRBV29-1 and TRBJ2-7, with D possibly TRBD1 on 6 matching bases. This CDR3 region has 14 residues. The ends were cut back, 6 bases at V and 0 bases at J, with 15 bases in the middle. Germline CDR1 and CDR2: SQVTM and ANQGSEA. CDR3 coding DNA: TGCAGCGTCGTGGGGGCGGGCGTCTCCTACGAGCAGTACTTC. Its protein is CSVVGAGVSYEQYF.

The CDR3, as DNA: TGTGCTAGTGGGTCGACAGGGAGGAGTGGCTACACCTTC. Its translation: CASGSTGRSGYTF. The chain is built from TRBV12-5 and TRBJ1-2; 7 bases are a match to TRBD1. V lost 6 bases and J lost 7; bases outside the gene matches: 8. The germline gives CDR1 LGHNT, CDR2 FRNRAP. The length of the CDR3 is 13 residues. Full variable domain (rest looked up from reference TRBV12-5 and TRBJ1-2): DARVTQTPRHKVTEMGQEVTMRCQPILGHNTVFWYRQTMMQGLELLAYFRNRAPLDDSGMPKDRFSAEMPDATLATLKIQPSEPRDSAVYFCASGSTGRSGYTFGSGTRLTVV.

The chain is built from TRBV24-1 and TRBJ1-5; D is uncertain. V shed 1 base and J shed 7 bases, with 7 bases lying between them. The CDR3 spans 13 residues. The germline V gene encodes CDR1 KGHDR and CDR2 SFDVKD. The CDR3: CATSDLPGQPQHF. Here the CDR3 DNA reads TGTGCCACCAGTGATTTACCGGGACAGCCCCAGCATTTT.

This chain's CDR3 is CASSIPPGQGRNDGYTF. DNA for the CDR3: TGTGCCAGTAGTATTCCCCCAGGACAGGGGCGGAATGATGGCTACACCTTC. The J gene is TRBJ1-2, the V gene TRBV19, with 9 bases matching TRBD1. The CDR3 runs to 17 residues. Germline-derived CDR1 and CDR2 are LNHDA and SQIVND (reference sequence). Unmatched junction bases numbered 14, after V lost 3 bases and J lost 6 bases. The full variable domain, its missing parts supplied by reference TRBV19 and TRBJ1-2, is DGGITQSPKYLFRKEGQNVTLSCEQNLNHDAMYWYRQDPGQGLRLIYYSQIVNDFQKGDIAEGYSVSREKKESFPLTVTSAQKNPTAFYLCASSIPPGQGRNDGYTFGSGTRLTVV.

The chain employs TRBV5-1 and TRBJ2-3, with 14 bases lining up with TRBD2. V lost 4 bases to trimming and J lost 7 bases; unmatched junction nucleotides: 20. Germline V gene data show CDR1 as SGHRS and CDR2 as YFSETQ. The CDR3 extends over 20 amino acids. The CDR3 sequence is CASSTPGTSGRNNLRYTQYF. In DNA, the CDR3 is TGCGCCAGCAGCACTCCCGGGACTAGCGGGAGAAACAACCTAAGATATACGCAGTATTTT.

Only one count was recorded for this clone. This chain links TRBV7-3 with TRBJ2-1; 7 bases fit TRBD2. Trimming cost V 4 bases and J 0 bases; bases outside gene matches: 6. The CDR3 extends over 16 amino acids. From germline, CDR1 is SGHTA and CDR2 FQGTGA. Written as DNA, the CDR3 is TGTGCCAGCAGCTATAGACTAGCAAGCTCCTACAATGAGCAGTTCTTC. Amino acid sequence: CASSYRLASSYNEQFF.

As concerns this clone: Distinct nucleotide sequences in the sample also encode this CDR3. The chain is built from TRBV20-1 and TRBJ2-3, with no clear D. The CDR3 loop spans 11 amino acids. The V end lost 6 bases, the J end lost 6 bases, and 10 bases lay between the germline ends. Germline V gives CDR1 DFQATT, CDR2 SNEGSKA (reference sequence). CDR3 sequence (DNA): TGCAGTGCCCTATCCGGGGATACGCAGTATTTT. It encodes CSALSGDTQYF.

The chain recombines TRBV2 with TRBJ1-6, with 9 positions matching TRBD1. CDR1 is SNHLY and CDR2 is FYNNEI in the germline V gene. With 6 bases clipped from V and 7 bases from J, the junction kept 10 bases outside the gene matches. This CDR3 has 16 residues. The CDR3 nucleotides are TGTGCCAGCAGCGGGACAGGGTCTAGGGGAAATTCACCCCTCCACTTT. Its protein product is CASSGTGSRGNSPLHF.